This paragraph reports one T cell receptor beta chain. The protocol was immunoSEQ multiplex PCR, while the TCRdb copy is restricted to in-frame clones and leaves out a portion. Of under 130,000 clones listed, 89% are singletons. The data belong to a study of T cell responses to AZD1222 COVID-19 vaccine. V lost 5 bases, J lost 5 bases, and 12 bases lay in between. In germline, CDR1 is MNHEY, CDR2 SMNVEV (reference sequence). CDR3 length equals 13 residues. The sample was peripheral blood, taken 28 days after the second AZD1222 dose. The chain has TRBV27 and TRBJ1-1; D uncertain. This clonotype was sampled from an adult who received the AZD1222 COVID-19 vaccine. This chain's CDR3 is CASSIHRMTEAFF. The CDR3 DNA is TGTGCCAGCAGTATACACAGAATGACTGAAGCTTTCTTT.